These T cell receptor beta chains were read from a single sample in a study of PD-L1 blockade in urothelial cancer. The repertoire was sequenced with immunoSEQ multiplex PCR; TCRdb's copy has only in-frame clones and lacks some. This table has 53,000 or so clones, 70% to 90% appearing once. Here the sequenced sample was PBMCs, taken around atezolizumab (anti-PD-L1) treatment. These receptors were taken from a man in his sixties with urothelial cancer. Both conserved end residues are part of each CDR3. D genes are given only for firm matches. For some rows the clone size is stated as once, few or many, or as a class when expanded; others skip it.

d_gene: -
v_gene: TRBV4-1
j_gene: TRBJ2-1
abundance: -
CDR3aa: CASRTSGAGYNEQFF
CDR3nt: TGCGCCAGCAGGACCTCAGGGGCGGGCTACAATGAGCAGTTCTTC

d_gene: -
v_gene: TRBV7-9
j_gene: TRBJ1-5
abundance: -
CDR3aa: CASSLQRGYSNQPQHF
CDR3nt: TGTGCCAGCAGCTTACAACGGGGGTATAGCAATCAGCCCCAGCATTTT

d_gene: TRBD2
v_gene: TRBV6-5
j_gene: TRBJ2-3
abundance: -
CDR3aa: CASSYSPRGATQYF
CDR3nt: TGTGCCAGCAGTTACTCCCCGCGGGGGGCTACGCAGTATTTT

d_gene: -
v_gene: TRBV10-3
j_gene: TRBJ2-1
abundance: -
CDR3aa: CALTPGGGRNEQFF
CDR3nt: TGTGCCCTCACACCAGGGGGAGGAAGGAATGAGCAGTTCTTC

d_gene: -
v_gene: TRBV4-2
j_gene: TRBJ2-3
abundance: -
CDR3aa: CASSPAAMGGGGTDTQYF
CDR3nt: TGTGCCAGCAGCCCCGCGGCCATGGGGGGAGGTGGCACAGATACGCAGTATTTT

d_gene: TRBD1
v_gene: TRBV25-1
j_gene: TRBJ1-2
abundance: -
CDR3aa: CASQDRRLGGYTF
CDR3nt: TGTGCCAGCCAGGACAGGCGGCTGGGAGGCTACACCTTC

d_gene: TRBD2
v_gene: TRBV10-1
j_gene: TRBJ2-7
abundance: -
CDR3aa: CARTSGCDEQYF
CDR3nt: TGCGCCCGGACTAGCGGGTGCGACGAGCAGTACTTC

d_gene: TRBD1
v_gene: TRBV7-2
j_gene: TRBJ1-1
abundance: -
CDR3aa: CASSSHRGRTEAFF
CDR3nt: TGTGCCAGCAGCTCCCACAGGGGGCGTACTGAAGCTTTCTTT

d_gene: -
v_gene: TRBV18
j_gene: TRBJ2-7
abundance: -
CDR3aa: CASSPGASLYEQYF
CDR3nt: TGTGCCAGCTCACCGGGCGCGTCTCTCTACGAGCAGTACTTC

d_gene: -
v_gene: TRBV6-5
j_gene: TRBJ1-1
abundance: -
CDR3aa: CASSRGRNTEAFF
CDR3nt: TGTGCCAGCAGTCGCGGGAGGAACACTGAAGCTTTCTTT

d_gene: -
v_gene: TRBV7-8
j_gene: TRBJ1-2
abundance: -
CDR3aa: CASSLVPAANYGYTF
CDR3nt: TGTGCCAGCAGCTTAGTACCCGCGGCTAACTATGGCTACACCTTC

d_gene: TRBD1
v_gene: TRBV11-2
j_gene: TRBJ1-4
abundance: -
CDR3aa: CASSLDRKNEKLFF
CDR3nt: TGTGCCAGCAGCCTGGACAGGAAGAATGAAAAACTGTTTTTT

d_gene: -
v_gene: TRBV28
j_gene: TRBJ2-1
abundance: -
CDR3aa: CASSLLAASSYNEQFF
CDR3nt: TGTGCCAGCAGTTTACTAGCTGCGAGCTCCTACAATGAGCAGTTCTTC

d_gene: TRBD1
v_gene: TRBV6-1
j_gene: TRBJ2-3
abundance: -
CDR3aa: CASSEGQGYNTDTQYF
CDR3nt: TGTGCCAGCAGTGAGGGACAGGGATATAACACAGATACGCAGTATTTT

d_gene: -
v_gene: TRBV19
j_gene: TRBJ1-5
abundance: -
CDR3aa: CASSAAGLYSNQPQHF
CDR3nt: TGTGCCAGTAGCGCCGCGGGACTCTATAGCAATCAGCCCCAGCATTTT

d_gene: TRBD2
v_gene: TRBV10-3
j_gene: TRBJ2-3
abundance: -
CDR3aa: CAIKLADSIADTQYF
CDR3nt: TGTGCCATCAAACTAGCGGACTCCATAGCAGATACGCAGTATTTT

d_gene: -
v_gene: TRBV6-1
j_gene: TRBJ1-4
abundance: -
CDR3aa: CASSEALWRESEKLFF
CDR3nt: TGTGCCAGCAGTGAAGCGCTCTGGCGGGAATCGGAAAAACTGTTTTTT

d_gene: -
v_gene: TRBV19
j_gene: TRBJ1-2
abundance: -
CDR3aa: CASRDDRPLYGYTF
CDR3nt: TGTGCCAGTAGGGACGACAGACCGCTCTATGGCTACACCTTC

d_gene: TRBD1
v_gene: TRBV28
j_gene: TRBJ1-2
abundance: few
CDR3aa: CASRSQGNRHGYTF
CDR3nt: TGTGCCAGCAGATCACAGGGGAATCGTCATGGCTACACCTTC

d_gene: TRBD2
v_gene: TRBV2
j_gene: TRBJ2-3
abundance: once
CDR3aa: CASMGGKATDTQYF
CDR3nt: TGTGCCAGCATGGGGGGGAAGGCTACAGATACGCAGTATTTT

d_gene: -
v_gene: TRBV20-1
j_gene: TRBJ2-5
abundance: -
CDR3aa: CSARDRETQYF
CDR3nt: TGCAGTGCTAGAGACAGGGAGACCCAGTACTTC

d_gene: -
v_gene: TRBV5-1
j_gene: TRBJ2-6
abundance: -
CDR3aa: CASSLVSSPGANVLTF
CDR3nt: TGCGCCAGCAGCTTGGTTTCGTCTCCTGGGGCCAACGTCCTGACTTTC

d_gene: TRBD2
v_gene: TRBV11-2
j_gene: TRBJ2-3
abundance: -
CDR3aa: CASSRDETSSQDTQYF
CDR3nt: TGTGCCAGCAGCCGAGATGAGACTAGCAGCCAAGATACGCAGTATTTT

d_gene: TRBD2
v_gene: TRBV4-3
j_gene: TRBJ2-5
abundance: -
CDR3aa: CASSQEVGTSGRLGGRKTQYF
CDR3nt: TGCGCCAGCAGCCAGGAAGTGGGGACTAGCGGGAGGTTAGGGGGCCGGAAGACCCAGTACTTC

d_gene: TRBD1
v_gene: TRBV7-9
j_gene: TRBJ1-1
abundance: -
CDR3aa: CASSLDDRGASTEAFF
CDR3nt: TGTGCCAGCAGCTTAGACGACAGGGGGGCGAGCACTGAAGCTTTCTTT

d_gene: TRBD1
v_gene: TRBV6-5
j_gene: TRBJ2-3
abundance: once
CDR3aa: CASIVGTGVVDTQYF
CDR3nt: TGTGCCAGCATAGTCGGGACAGGGGTAGTAGATACGCAGTATTTT

d_gene: TRBD1
v_gene: TRBV19
j_gene: TRBJ1-5
abundance: -
CDR3aa: CASSRIHGTGGSNQPQHF
CDR3nt: TGTGCCAGTAGTAGGATCCATGGAACAGGGGGCTCGAATCAGCCCCAGCATTTT

d_gene: -
v_gene: TRBV30
j_gene: TRBJ2-7
abundance: -
CDR3aa: CAWSWQVGGEQYF
CDR3nt: TGTGCCTGGAGTTGGCAGGTCGGGGGCGAGCAGTACTTC

d_gene: TRBD1
v_gene: TRBV15
j_gene: TRBJ1-2
abundance: once
CDR3aa: CATSRGNDRGPGYTF
CDR3nt: TGTGCCACCAGCAGAGGTAACGACAGGGGACCCGGCTACACCTTC

d_gene: -
v_gene: TRBV7-8
j_gene: TRBJ1-1
abundance: -
CDR3aa: CASNLRDGTEAFF
CDR3nt: TGTGCCAGCAACCTCAGGGATGGCACTGAAGCTTTCTTT

d_gene: TRBD1
v_gene: TRBV2
j_gene: TRBJ1-6
abundance: -
CDR3aa: CASRTPGQGGFNSPLHF
CDR3nt: TGTGCCAGCAGGACTCCGGGACAGGGAGGGTTTAATTCACCCCTCCACTTT

d_gene: -
v_gene: TRBV7-3
j_gene: TRBJ2-1
abundance: once
CDR3aa: CASSSRGASVNEQFF
CDR3nt: TGTGCCAGCAGCTCCAGGGGGGCCTCCGTCAATGAGCAGTTCTTC

d_gene: -
v_gene: TRBV11-2
j_gene: TRBJ1-4
abundance: -
CDR3aa: CASSFGIGDSTNEKLFF
CDR3nt: TGTGCCAGCAGCTTTGGCATCGGAGACTCAACTAATGAAAAACTGTTTTTT